The rows below give T cell receptor beta chains drawn from one sample of a study of response to subunit inactivated influenza vaccine. TCRdb re-analysed the RT-PCR reads in MiXCR, keeping a single row per CDR3 protein. This table holds 550,000 to 650,000 distinct CDR3 sequences, around 11% found once. The sample consisted of PBMCs from blood, taken on the day of vaccination. These receptors were taken from a man aged 50-60 years who received an inactivated influenza vaccine. Both conserved end residues are part of each CDR3. D genes are given only for firm matches. Not all rows give a size; the values are once, few, many and, for expanded clones, a class.

j_gene,abundance,v_gene,d_gene,CDR3nt,CDR3aa
TRBJ2-2,.,TRBV9,.,TGTGCCAGCAGCGTAGGGATGGCCGGGGAGCTGTTTTTT,CASSVGMAGELFF
TRBJ2-6,.,TRBV11-1,TRBD1,TGTGCCAGCAGCATACCAGGGGGCGCTTCCAAGAATTCTGGGGCCAACGTCCTGACTTTC,CASSIPGGASKNSGANVLTF
TRBJ2-5,.,TRBV5-1,.,TGCGCCAGCAGCTCCAATCCCGGGATTAAAGAGACCCAGTACTTC,CASSSNPGIKETQYF
TRBJ2-4,.,TRBV12-3/TRBV12-4,TRBD2,TGTGCCAGCAGTTTAGCCCACAGGCCCCGGTTACTAGCGGGAGGGCTTGCCAAAAACATTCAGTACTTC,CASSLAHRPRLLAGGLAKNIQYF
TRBJ2-4,few,TRBV2,.,TGTGCCAGCACCAGGGACACCAAAAACATTCAGTACTTC,CASTRDTKNIQYF
TRBJ2-3,many,TRBV9,.,TGTGCCAGCAGCCCCTCCCGAGATACGCAGTATTTT,CASSPSRDTQYF
TRBJ2-1,.,TRBV20-1,TRBD2,TGCAGTGCTGGGACTAGCGGGAGGTTTGGCTATCATGAGCAGTTCTTC,CSAGTSGRFGYHEQFF
TRBJ1-1,.,TRBV11-2,.,TGTGCCAGCAGCCTATTTTCGAGACAGAACACTGAAGCTTTCTTT,CASSLFSRQNTEAFF
TRBJ2-7,.,TRBV3-1,.,TGTGCCAGCAGCCATGCCTTCAGGGGCCCCTCCTACGAGCAGTACTTC,CASSHAFRGPSYEQYF
TRBJ2-1,many,TRBV7-3,TRBD2,TGTGCCAGCAGCTTGCGCGGGAGTGATTACAATGAGCAGTTCTTC,CASSLRGSDYNEQFF
TRBJ2-1,few,TRBV10-3,.,TGTGCCGCAAGTGGAGTTAGCTCCTACAATGAGCAGTTCTTC,CAASGVSSYNEQFF
TRBJ2-2,.,TRBV12-3/TRBV12-4,.,TGTGCCAGCAGTTTAGTTGGAGGGGGGAGCAGGGAGCTGTTTTTT,CASSLVGGGSRELFF
TRBJ1-6,.,TRBV2,.,TGTGCCAGCAGTGGCACCAGAATCTCCTATAATTCACCCCTCCACTTT,CASSGTRISYNSPLHF
TRBJ1-5,.,TRBV15,TRBD1,TGTGCCATTACTCCCGGGACAGGGCTCAATCAGCCCCAGCATTTT,CAITPGTGLNQPQHF
TRBJ2-1,.,TRBV29-1,.,TGCAGCGTTGAAGATCTTGCGACAGTCGACTACAATGAGCAGTTCTTC,CSVEDLATVDYNEQFF
TRBJ2-7,.,TRBV20-1,.,TGCAGTGCTAGTTGGGAGCTCAATGGCGAGCAGTACTTC,CSASWELNGEQYF
TRBJ2-5,few,TRBV6-5,.,TGTGCCAGCAGTTACCCGGGACCCGTTTCGGACCAGTACTTC,CASSYPGPVSDQYF
TRBJ2-5,few,TRBV2,TRBD2,TGTGCCAGCAGGGCCCCCGGGACTAAAGAGACCCAGTACTTC,CASRAPGTKETQYF
TRBJ2-2,few,TRBV27,TRBD2,TGTGCCAGCAGTTTTGGGACTAGCAGCGGGGAGCTGTTTTTT,CASSFGTSSGELFF
TRBJ2-7,many,TRBV28,.,TGTGCCAGCACCCGCCAGGCAGGGGGGTTCTACGAGCAGTACTTC,CASTRQAGGFYEQYF
TRBJ2-7,few,TRBV14,TRBD2,TGTGCCAGCGCCAAGGGAGGGCGCTCCTACGAGCAGTACTTC,CASAKGGRSYEQYF